The 23 T cell receptor beta chains below all came from one sample that was sequenced in a study of T cells in localized non-small cell lung cancer. This table comes from immunoSEQ multiplex PCR, and its TCRdb copy is limited to in-frame clones, with some not included. In the table there are fewer than 100,000 clones, roughly 86% of which are singletons. The input for sequencing was peripheral blood, taken before any cancer treatment. Source of these receptors: a man aged 40 to 75 with stage I squamous cell lung carcinoma.

This chain connects TRBV13 to TRBJ1-1; 8 bases map to TRBD1. CDR3 length: 14 amino acids. Germline CDR1 PRHDT, CDR2 FYEKMQ (reference sequence). After removal of 8 bases from V and 0 bases from J, the junction contained 5 bases not matched to a gene. The CDR3 region is CASQQGGMNTEAFF. In DNA, the CDR3 is TGTGCCAGCCAACAGGGGGGGATGAACACTGAAGCTTTCTTT.

This clone has more than one count but fewer than ten. This rearrangement joins TRBV11-1 to TRBJ2-7; D possibly matches TRBD1 or TRBD2 (5 bases each). V lost 3 bases and J 3 bases, leaving 9 bases between the germline ends. Germline V lookup: CDR1 SGHAT, CDR2 FQDESV (reference sequence). The CDR3 covers 13 residues. In nucleotides, the CDR3 is TGTGCCAGCAGCTTTTCGGGGCTCTACGAGCAGTACTTC. Translation gives CASSFSGLYEQYF.

This chain uses TRBV18 with TRBJ1-2; unclear D gene. Germline V gene data show CDR1 as KGHSH and CDR2 as LQKENI. The V end lost 2 bases, the J end lost 2 bases, and 9 bases lay between the germline ends. This CDR3 contains 14 residues. CDR3 amino acids: CASSPIDGNYGYTF. CDR3 DNA: TGTGCCAGCTCACCAATAGACGGAAACTATGGCTACACCTTC.

The chain combines TRBV7-3 with TRBJ2-1, with 13 positions matching TRBD2. Germline V lookup: CDR1 SGHTA, CDR2 FQGTGA. Germline trimming cut 5 bases from V and 13 bases from J; bases unmatched to any gene: 8. The CDR3 is 14 amino acids. The CDR3 DNA reads as TGTGCCAGCAGCCCCCAGACTAGCGGGGGGCCACAGTTCTTC. It translates to CASSPQTSGGPQFF.

This chain uses TRBV4-1 with TRBJ2-1; 11 bases are shared with TRBD2. Trimming took 4 bases from V and 5 from J; bases not matched to a gene: 10. Germline V lookup: CDR1 MGHRA, CDR2 YSYEKL. The CDR3 sequence is 17 residues long. The CDR3 DNA is TGCGCCAGCAGCCGGAGCCTCGGGACTAGCGGAAACAATGAGCAGTTCTTC. This gives the protein CASSRSLGTSGNNEQFF.

This sequence joins TRBV11-2 and TRBJ1-2, with D hard to call. CDR1 is SGHAT, CDR2 FQNNGV, per germline. There are 13 residues in the CDR3. Trimming took 4 bases from V and 5 from J, leaving 11 bases between them. CDR3 DNA sequence: TGTGCCAGCAGCTCCCGGGCTTCATATGGCTACACCTTC. Translated: CASSSRASYGYTF.

This chain joins TRBV29-1 and TRBJ2-4; 8 nucleotides agree with TRBD2. Trimming took 0 bases from V and 6 from J; bases not matched to a gene: 7. The germline V gene has CDR1 SQVTM and CDR2 ANQGSEA. The CDR3 sequence is 15 residues long. The CDR3 protein is CSVEDPAGDLNIQYF. As DNA, the CDR3 is TGCAGCGTTGAAGATCCAGCGGGGGATCTAAACATTCAGTACTTC.

CDR3 DNA: TGTGCCAGCAGTTTGGGACGGGACAACACTGAAGCTTTCTTT. Translation gives CASSLGRDNTEAFF. The rearrangement joins TRBV6-5 to TRBJ1-1; weak D call: TRBD1 (5 bases). Germline V gives CDR1 MNHEY, CDR2 SVGAGI. CDR3 length equals 14 residues. V was shortened by 4 bases and J by 2 bases, with 11 bases between the two germline ends.

This clone was counted between two and nine times. The V call is TRBV6-5, the J call TRBJ2-7, with 7 bases fitting TRBD1. There are 15 residues in the CDR3. V lost 8 bases and J lost 1; bases outside the gene matches: 11. Germline V gene data show CDR1 as MNHEY and CDR2 as SVGAGI. CDR3 sequence (DNA): TGTGCCAGCGGCGCTGAGGGGGCCCCATCCTACGAGCAGTACTTC. This gives the protein CASGAEGAPSYEQYF.

CDR3 DNA sequence: TGCGCCAGCAGCCCAGGCCCGAAGGATACGCAGTATTTT. This encodes CASSPGPKDTQYF. The V gene is TRBV4-1, the J gene TRBJ2-3; the D is unclear. The CDR3 length is 13 residues. Trimming removed 4 bases at V and 6 bases at J, with 11 bases between. The V gene's germline CDR1 is MGHRA and CDR2 YSYEKL.

At least ten counts were recorded for this clone. The chain combines TRBV7-9 with TRBJ1-6; TRBD1 matches 8 bases. Germline values: CDR1 SEHNR, CDR2 FQNEAQ (reference sequence). With V trimmed by 5 bases and J by 5 bases, 5 bases remained unmatched. The CDR3 covers 15 residues. In nucleotides, the CDR3 is TGTGCCAGCAGCCAACTGGGACAGGATAATTCACCCCTCCACTTT. Translated, it gives CASSQLGQDNSPLHF.

This clone came up a few times. This chain connects TRBV5-8 to TRBJ2-5, with D perhaps TRBD1 or TRBD2 (5 bases each). The CDR3 consists of 16 residues. V dropped 0 bases and J dropped 4 bases, with 16 bases sitting between them. Germline V gives CDR1 SGHTS, CDR2 YDEGEE. The CDR3 region is CASSLGPAARGETQYF. CDR3 bases: TGTGCCAGCAGCTTGGGCCCAGCGGCGAGGGGAGAGACCCAGTACTTC.

Here the CDR3 DNA reads TGTGCCAGCAAATACTCCCAACAGGGCAACTATGGCTACACCTTC. Protein: CASKYSQQGNYGYTF. The chain couples TRBV6-6 to TRBJ1-2, with D maybe TRBD1 (6 bases). From germline, CDR1 is MNHNY and CDR2 SVGAGI (reference sequence). Trimming took off 7 bases at V and 2 bases at J, with 17 bases between the two ends. The length of the CDR3 is 15 residues.

V gene TRBV6-5 combines with J gene TRBJ2-1; 7 nucleotides match TRBD1. The CDR3 sequence is 11 residues long. Germline V gives CDR1 MNHEY, CDR2 SVGAGI. V was clipped by 10 bases and J by 6 bases; unmatched bases: 3. CDR3: CATRQGNEQFF. Written as DNA, the CDR3 is TGTGCCACTCGACAGGGCAATGAGCAGTTCTTC.

This clone was counted only a few times. The chain employs TRBV5-1 and TRBJ1-5; D is ambiguous. Germline CDR1 reads SGHRS; CDR2 reads YFSETQ. The V gene lost 1 base and the J gene lost 3 bases, with 11 bases spanning the gap. The CDR3 totals 15 residues. The CDR3, as DNA: TGCGCCAGCAGCTTGACGGGTGGAGACAATCAGCCCCAGCATTTT. Protein: CASSLTGGDNQPQHF.

The rearrangement joins TRBV6-5 to TRBJ1-5, with D unclear. Germline CDR1 is MNHEY and CDR2 is SVGAGI. The CDR3 extends over 12 amino acids. Trimming removed 5 bases at V and 1 base at J, with 3 bases between. CDR3 bases: TGTGCCAGCAGTCAAAGCAATCAGCCCCAGCATTTT. As protein: CASSQSNQPQHF.

J is TRBJ1-1 and V is TRBV4-1; no firm D call. Germline loops: CDR1 MGHRA, CDR2 YSYEKL. CDR3 length equals 12 residues. V lost 0 bases and J lost 4, with 3 bases in between. CDR3: CASSQDRTEAFF. CDR3 in DNA: TGCGCCAGCAGCCAAGATCGCACTGAAGCTTTCTTT.

The chain joins TRBV5-1 to TRBJ2-7; possibly TRBD2 for D (6 bases). From germline, CDR1 is SGHRS and CDR2 YFSETQ. There are 16 residues in the CDR3. Trimming removed 6 bases at V and 4 bases at J, with 23 bases between. The CDR3 region has the DNA TGCGCCAGCACCACCTTGGAGGGCAGTTCGGGTTACGAGCAGTACTTC. Translated, it gives CASTTLEGSSGYEQYF.

V and J are TRBV5-1 and TRBJ2-4; D may match TRBD1 or TRBD2 (5 bases each). V lost 4 bases, J lost 7 bases, and 21 bases lay in between. This CDR3 has 16 residues. The germline V gene has CDR1 SGHRS and CDR2 YFSETQ. CDR3 nucleotide sequence: TGCGCCAGCAGCCTCCTGGGGGACCGCGATTCCAACATTCAGTACTTC. Protein sequence: CASSLLGDRDSNIQYF. The full variable domain, its missing parts supplied by reference TRBV5-1 and TRBJ2-4, is KAGVTQTPRYLIKTRGQQVTLSCSPISGHRSVSWYQQTPGQGLQFLFEYFSETQRNKGNFPGRFSGRQFSNSRSEMNVSTLELGDSALYLCASSLLGDRDSNIQYFGAGTRLSVL.

The CDR3 nucleotides read TGTGCCAGCAGCTTGGAGGGGGTTCGGGAAGCTTTCTTT. Protein product: CASSLEGVREAFF. The rearrangement uses TRBV5-5 and TRBJ1-1; the D gene is possibly TRBD1 (6 bases). V was pared by 0 bases and J by 8 bases, with 11 bases between. The CDR3 spans 13 residues. Germline loops: CDR1 SGHKS, CDR2 YYEKEE (reference sequence).

This chain links TRBV6-1 with TRBJ2-2; D gene uncertain. This CDR3 is 14 amino acids long. In germline, CDR1 is MNHNS, CDR2 SASEGT. The germline V and J ends were trimmed by 3 bases and 4 bases, with 9 bases remaining between them. The CDR3 DNA is TGTGCCAGCAGTGATCCTGAGCGCACCGGGGAGCTGTTTTTT. Translating it yields CASSDPERTGELFF.

The chain links TRBV10-3 to TRBJ1-3; D is unclear. The germline V and J ends were trimmed by 1 base and 0 bases, with 10 bases remaining between them. The CDR3 runs to 16 residues. Germline lookup yields CDR1 ENHRY and CDR2 SYGVKD. For the CDR3, the DNA is TGTGCCATCAGTGAGTGGAAACGGGACTCTGGAAACACCATATATTTT. This translates into CAISEWKRDSGNTIYF.

The rearrangement uses TRBV2 and TRBJ1-5, with no clear D. This CDR3 is 15 amino acids long. Trimming took off 4 bases at V and 2 bases at J, with 12 bases between the two ends. Germline V gene lookup returns CDR1 SNHLY and CDR2 FYNNEI. CDR3 in amino acids: CASSGPREGNQPQHF. The DNA for the CDR3 is TGTGCCAGCAGTGGACCGAGGGAAGGCAATCAGCCCCAGCATTTT.